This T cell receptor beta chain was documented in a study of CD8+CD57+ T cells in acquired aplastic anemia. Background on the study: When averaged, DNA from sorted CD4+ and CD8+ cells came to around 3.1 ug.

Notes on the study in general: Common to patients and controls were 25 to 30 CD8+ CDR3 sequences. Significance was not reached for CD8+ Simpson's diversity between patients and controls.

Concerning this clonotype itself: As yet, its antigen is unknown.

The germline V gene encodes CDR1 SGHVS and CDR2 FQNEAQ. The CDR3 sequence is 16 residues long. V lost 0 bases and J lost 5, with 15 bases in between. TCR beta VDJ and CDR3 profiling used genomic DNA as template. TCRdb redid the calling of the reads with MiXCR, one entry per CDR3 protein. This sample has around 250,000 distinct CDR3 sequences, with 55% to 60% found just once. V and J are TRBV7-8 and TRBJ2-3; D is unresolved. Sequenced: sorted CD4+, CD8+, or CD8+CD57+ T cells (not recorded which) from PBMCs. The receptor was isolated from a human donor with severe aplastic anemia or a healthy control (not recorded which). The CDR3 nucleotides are TGTGCCAGCAGCTTAGCGGACGGCAGAACCCGAGATACGCAGTATTTT. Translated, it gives CASSLADGRTRDTQYF.